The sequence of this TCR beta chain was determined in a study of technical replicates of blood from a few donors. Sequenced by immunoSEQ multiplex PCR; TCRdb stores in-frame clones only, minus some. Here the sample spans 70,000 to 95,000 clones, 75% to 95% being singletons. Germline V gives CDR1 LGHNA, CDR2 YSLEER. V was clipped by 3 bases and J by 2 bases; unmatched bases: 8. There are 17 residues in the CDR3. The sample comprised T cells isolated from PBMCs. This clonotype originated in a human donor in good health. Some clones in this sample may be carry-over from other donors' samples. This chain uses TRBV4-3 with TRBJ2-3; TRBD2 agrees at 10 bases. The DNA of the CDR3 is TGCGCCAGCAGCCAGGGACCTAGCGGGAGAGCCACAGATACGCAGTATTTT. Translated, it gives CASSQGPSGRATDTQYF.